These 25 T cell receptor beta chains originate from one sample sequenced in a study of blood T cell repertoires in COVID-19. Measured with immunoSEQ multiplex PCR; TCRdb has only the in-frame clones, and not every one. The sample lists 250,000 to 350,000 clones, 83% seen once, with 0.95% to 1.5% in the top ten. The material sequenced was peripheral blood. These TCRs come from a woman aged 50 to 60 with acute or convalescent COVID-19.

CDR3 loop: CASSIAAGGNYGYTF. The DNA of the CDR3 is TGTGCCAGTAGTATAGCTGCAGGGGGAAACTATGGCTACACCTTC. The V and J genes are TRBV19 and TRBJ1-2; 7 bases are shared with TRBD1. The J segment lost 2 bases and the V segment lost 1 base, leaving 4 bases of the junction unmatched. Germline V gene sequence: CDR1 LNHDA, CDR2 SQIVND (reference sequence). The CDR3 is made up of 15 amino acids. Filled out from reference TRBV19 and TRBJ1-2, the complete variable domain reads DGGITQSPKYLFRKEGQNVTLSCEQNLNHDAMYWYRQDPGQGLRLIYYSQIVNDFQKGDIAEGYSVSREKKESFPLTVTSAQKNPTAFYLCASSIAAGGNYGYTFGSGTRLTVV.

The V call is TRBV5-4, the J call TRBJ2-2; the match to TRBD1 covers 9 bases. CDR1 is SGHNT and CDR2 is YYREEE in the germline V gene (reference sequence). V shed 5 bases and J 7 bases; nucleotides not matched to a gene: 6. This CDR3 has 14 amino acids. The CDR3 DNA sequence: TGTGCCAGCAGAACAGGGGGCGAAGGCGGGGAGCTGTTTTTT. This encodes CASRTGGEGGELFF.

The J gene is TRBJ2-2, the V gene TRBV2; 10 bases are shared with TRBD2. CDR3 size: 16 residues. Looked up from germline, CDR1 is SNHLY and CDR2 is FYNNEI. The V and J ends lost 6 bases and 14 bases, in that order; junction bases with no gene match: 18. CDR3 sequence: CASSQTRLAGAADLFF. The DNA of the CDR3 is TGTGCCAGCAGCCAAACTCGTCTAGCGGGGGCCGCGGACCTGTTTTTT.

This chain joins TRBV7-6 and TRBJ2-2; D is undetermined. This CDR3 has 12 residues. The V end was cut by 4 bases, the J end by 3 bases, with 3 bases between. Germline V gene data show CDR1 as SGHVS and CDR2 as FNYEAQ. The CDR3: CASSSYTGELFF. The DNA for the CDR3 is TGTGCCAGCAGCTCCTACACCGGGGAGCTGTTTTTT.

The chain couples TRBV5-4 to TRBJ2-5; D may be TRBD2 (5 bases). CDR1 and CDR2 from the germline V gene are SGHNT and YYREEE (reference sequence). The length of the CDR3 is 14 residues. The V and J ends lost 0 bases and 4 bases respectively, with 10 bases between them. The CDR3 coding sequence is TGTGCCAGCAGCTTGGGGCTACTAGGAGAGACCCAGTACTTC. It translates to CASSLGLLGETQYF.

This sequence joins TRBV12-3 or TRBV12-4 and TRBJ1-1; TRBD1 matches 7 bases. The CDR3 extends over 13 amino acids. After removal of 6 bases from V and 7 bases from J, the junction contained 8 bases not matched to a gene. The CDR3 nucleotides read TGTGCCAGCAGGCCAGGGGGTCTGGGTGAAGCTTTCTTT. This encodes CASRPGGLGEAFF.

The CDR3 region has the DNA TGTGCCTGGAGTGTACAGACAGGGGGCAACACCGGGGAGCTGTTTTTT. Translation gives CAWSVQTGGNTGELFF. The chain joins TRBV30 to TRBJ2-2, with 10 bases that match TRBD1. Per the germline V gene, CDR1 is GTSNPN and CDR2 is SVGIG (reference sequence). CDR3 length: 16 residues. Trimming removed 0 bases from V and 2 bases from J; junction bases left unmatched: 3.

This clone was observed a few times. The V call is TRBV4-2, the J call TRBJ1-2, with 9 bases matching TRBD1. Germline V gene data show CDR1 as LGHNA and CDR2 as YNFKEQ. The CDR3 has 15 amino acids. V lost 3 bases to trimming and J lost 7 bases; unmatched junction nucleotides: 9. The CDR3 DNA is TGTGCCAGCAGCCAGGGCCGGGACAGGGTTTTTGGCTACACCTTC. Protein: CASSQGRDRVFGYTF.

This clone was counted a single time. The chain employs TRBV10-2 and TRBJ2-7; 12 bases are a match to TRBD1. Trimming took 8 bases from V and 5 from J; bases not matched to a gene: 1. This CDR3 has 12 residues. Germline CDR1 and CDR2: WSHSY and SAAADI. CDR3 amino acids: CASGTGGHEQYV. The DNA of the CDR3 is TGCGCCAGCGGGACAGGGGGCCACGAGCAGTACGTC.

This sequence joins TRBV7-9 and TRBJ2-1; 8 bases map to TRBD1. Germline CDR1 SEHNR, CDR2 FQNEAQ (reference sequence). The CDR3 contains 15 residues. After removal of 1 base from V and 7 bases from J, the junction contained 6 bases not matched to a gene. CDR3 protein: CASSLGTGSGNEQFF. DNA for the CDR3: TGTGCCAGCAGCTTAGGGACAGGGTCGGGGAATGAGCAGTTCTTC.

The V and J genes are TRBV10-1 and TRBJ1-1, with 7 bases aligning to TRBD1. CDR1 and CDR2 (germline): WNHNN, SYGVQD (reference sequence). This CDR3 has 15 amino acids. J gave up 4 bases and V 3 bases, and 8 bases lay outside the gene matches. The CDR3: CASSDPGTVGTEAFF. The CDR3 DNA sequence: TGCGCCAGCAGTGATCCCGGGACAGTAGGCACTGAAGCTTTCTTT.

This clone has a single count. The chain combines TRBV29-1 with TRBJ1-3, with D possibly TRBD1 on 6 matching bases. V was cut by 5 bases and J by 4 bases, with 15 bases left in between. The CDR3 sequence is 14 residues long. Germline CDR1 and CDR2: SQVTM and ANQGSEA. The CDR3 DNA reads TGCAGCGTTACGGGACACTCGGAGGGAAACACCATATATTTT. It translates to CSVTGHSEGNTIYF.

V is TRBV24-1 and J is TRBJ1-2; D possibly corresponds to TRBD1 (5 bases). Trimming took 4 bases from V and 4 from J, leaving 9 bases between them. Germline loops: CDR1 KGHDR, CDR2 SFDVKD. This CDR3 region has 13 residues. CDR3 loop: CATSDPTVYGYTF. CDR3 nucleotide sequence: TGTGCCACCAGTGACCCGACAGTCTATGGCTACACCTTC.

The rearrangement uses TRBV30 and TRBJ1-2; possibly TRBD1 for D (5 bases). The CDR3 length is 10 residues. CDR1 and CDR2 (germline): GTSNPN, SVGIG (reference sequence). Trimming shortened V by 8 bases and J by 7 bases, and 11 bases separated the two germline ends. The CDR3 DNA sequence: TGTGCCACAGGCGCCTCTGGCTACACCTTC. Translation gives CATGASGYTF.

This CDR3 is CASSPTWYGTGELFF. CDR3 coding DNA: TGTGCCAGCAGTCCCACATGGTATGGCACCGGGGAGCTGTTTTTT. The chain couples TRBV7-2 to TRBJ2-2; no clear D. V lost 6 bases to trimming and J lost 4 bases, with 15 bases between them. The CDR3 consists of 15 residues. Germline-derived CDR1 and CDR2 are SGHTA and FQGNSA.

This chain uses TRBV24-1 with TRBJ1-3, with D hard to call. Germline loops: CDR1 KGHDR, CDR2 SFDVKD. With 4 bases removed from V and 0 bases from J, the gap between germline ends came to 12 bases. This CDR3 is 16 amino acids long. The CDR3 nucleotides are TGTGCCACCAGTGAACCCACAGAGATCTCTGGAAACACCATATATTTT. Its translation: CATSEPTEISGNTIYF.

The V and J genes are TRBV7-2 and TRBJ2-5; possible D gene TRBD1, 6 bases. Looked up from germline, CDR1 is SGHTA and CDR2 is FQGNSA. This CDR3 contains 13 residues. With 5 bases removed from V and 5 bases from J, the gap between germline ends came to 12 bases. CDR3: CASSGGRAETQYF. CDR3 nucleotide sequence: TGTGCCAGCAGCGGGGGCCGGGCGGAGACCCAGTACTTC. The variable domain in full, with the rest retrieved from reference TRBV7-2 and TRBJ2-5, is GAGVSQSPSNKVTEKGKDVELRCDPISGHTALYWYRQSLGQGLEFLIYFQGNSAPDKSGLPSDRFSAERTGGSVSTLTIQRTQQEDSAVYLCASSGGRAETQYFGPGTRLLVL.

Only one count was recorded for this clone. The chain links TRBV5-1 to TRBJ1-1; the match to TRBD1 covers 9 bases. The junction had 13 bases not matched to a gene; V was cut back by 3 bases and J by 7 bases. The CDR3 contains 16 residues. Germline CDR1 and CDR2: SGHRS and YFSETQ. For the CDR3, the DNA is TGCGCCAGCAGCTCCACACAGGGGGCCGGGGCGGGTGAAGCTTTCTTT. Translated: CASSSTQGAGAGEAFF.

This clone was observed a single time. The rearrangement links TRBV9 to TRBJ2-3; 7 bases line up with TRBD1. CDR1 and CDR2 (germline): SGDLS, YYNGEE. Trimming at V came to 4 bases and at J to 1 base, leaving 3 bases not matched to a gene. This CDR3 region has 14 residues. The CDR3 DNA sequence: TGTGCCAGCAGCTCCGGGACAGGCACAGATACGCAGTATTTT. Its protein is CASSSGTGTDTQYF.

This clone was seen just once. J is TRBJ1-1 and V is TRBV18, with D possibly being TRBD1 (6 bases). V was trimmed by 3 bases and J by 1 base, leaving 12 bases between them. Germline lookup yields CDR1 KGHSH and CDR2 LQKENI. CDR3 size: 15 residues. CDR3 nucleotide sequence: TGTGCCAGCTCACCTCCGGACAGAGCGAACACTGAAGCTTTCTTT. Translating gives CASSPPDRANTEAFF.

This clone appeared a single time. At the DNA level, this CDR3 is encoded by other sequences in the same sample as well. The genes are TRBV2 and TRBJ2-5; 9 nucleotides match TRBD2. The V gene's germline CDR1 is SNHLY and CDR2 FYNNEI. The CDR3 is made up of 15 amino acids. Trimming took 4 bases from V and 4 from J; bases not matched to a gene: 7. CDR3 loop: CASSGNSGGGETQYF. The CDR3 DNA reads as TGTGCCAGCAGTGGAAATAGCGGGGGTGGAGAGACCCAGTACTTC.

This clone appeared a single time. This chain uses TRBV2 with TRBJ1-2; TRBD1 is a possible D gene (5 bases). From germline, CDR1 is SNHLY and CDR2 FYNNEI. The CDR3 length is 17 residues. Trimming removed 4 bases from V and 4 bases from J, with 22 bases in between. CDR3 residues: CASSGPPGLLSGYGYTF. Here the CDR3 DNA reads TGTGCCAGCAGTGGACCACCGGGACTCCTATCGGGCTATGGCTACACCTTC.

The chain is built from TRBV7-9 and TRBJ2-3, with unresolved D. The CDR3 totals 15 residues. V gave up 4 bases and J gave up 0 bases, with 11 bases separating them. Germline loops: CDR1 SEHNR, CDR2 FQNEAQ (reference sequence). The CDR3 DNA follows: TGTGCCAGCAGCTCCCAACAGAGTAGCACAGATACGCAGTATTTT. It specifies CASSSQQSSTDTQYF.

The V and J genes are TRBV7-9 and TRBJ1-1; D remains ambiguous. This CDR3 is built from 15 residues. CDR1 and CDR2 from the germline V gene are SEHNR and FQNEAQ (reference sequence). V was trimmed by 1 base and J by 4 bases, leaving 13 bases between them. The CDR3 nucleotides read TGTGCCAGCAGCTTAGGACCCCCTGGAGCCACTGAAGCTTTCTTT. As protein: CASSLGPPGATEAFF.

The chain couples TRBV7-8 to TRBJ1-3; 10 bases are shared with TRBD1. The germline CDR1 and CDR2 sequences are SGHVS and FQNEAQ. This CDR3 comprises 17 residues. Germline trimming cut 6 bases from V and 0 bases from J; bases unmatched to any gene: 8. The CDR3 is CASSYGQGGTSGNTIYF. The CDR3 DNA sequence: TGTGCCAGCAGTTACGGACAGGGGGGGACCTCTGGAAACACCATATATTTT.